The T cell receptor (beta chain) described here comes from a study of Ad26.COV2.S vaccination and SARS-CoV-2 variants. Overall study: Donor joined the COV1001 Ad26.COV2.S trial arm. The vaccine Ad26.COV2.S was put into the muscle once, or twice with 56 days between.

Treatment noted: around 19 received Ad26.COV2.S at low or high dose, single or two shots; 5 received placebo; per-sample allocation not given. All samples were drawn on day 63, counting from the first vaccine or placebo injection. Built on an Ad26 vector, the vaccine expressed Wuhan-strain SARS-CoV-2 spike. This clone was detected ten times or more. Germline CDR1 reads SGDLS; CDR2 reads YYNGEE. V was clipped by 4 bases and J by 7 bases, with 12 bases between them. The CDR3 is made up of 14 amino acids. Clones were read by immunoSEQ multiplex PCR, and TCRdb kept only the in-frame ones, dropping some. The data contain approximately 500,000 clones, roughly 85% of them singletons.

The specimen was peripheral blood, collected in a trial of Ad26.COV2.S vaccine versus placebo. The J gene is TRBJ1-6, the V gene TRBV9; D is perhaps TRBD1 (6 bases). The sequence was obtained from a person between 18 and 65 years old who received the Ad26.COV2.S COVID-19 vaccine or a placebo. CDR3: CASSREGQNSPLHF. As DNA, the CDR3 is TGTGCCAGCAGCCGCGAGGGACAAAATTCACCCCTCCACTTT.